This T cell receptor (beta chain) was observed in a study of beta chain features in type 1 diabetes. Background on the study: No age, gender or cell yield differences were seen between patients and healthy donors. General observations from the study: Naive, central memory and Treg TCRB repertoires appeared more alike in patients than in healthy donors.

The V gene's germline CDR1 is MNHNS and CDR2 SASEGT. The CDR3 is 17 amino acids. Trimming took 0 bases from V and 0 from J; bases not matched to a gene: 5. To note about this clone: What it binds is not known.

Every bit of the isolated RNA underwent reverse transcription, so sequencing read expressed TCRB transcripts. Using immunoSEQ multiplex PCR, the repertoire was profiled, and TCRdb retains in-frame clones only, with some absent. The profile covers over 700,000 clones, with 15% to 20% appearing a single time and about 0.02% taken by the ten largest. The chain couples TRBV6-1 to TRBJ2-1, with 7 positions matching TRBD2. The sample comprised naive CD4+ T cells from blood. The receptor comes from a woman aged 18-29 years in good health. The CDR3 loop is CASSEAVGGSSYNEQFF. DNA of the CDR3: TGTGCCAGCAGTGAAGCGGTGGGCGGGAGCTCCTACAATGAGCAGTTCTTC.